The next 21 T cell receptor beta chains were all read from a single sample in a study of pediatric ulcerative colitis. Only in-frame clones appear in the TCRdb table, and some are missing; sequencing was by immunoSEQ multiplex PCR. This sample has roughly 4,400 clones, with just over 90% found just once. The sequencing sample was made of blood. All receptors derive from a boy aged 5-17 years who was a control in a study of pediatric ulcerative colitis.

The chain uses TRBV5-1 and TRBJ2-7, with 9 bases lining up with TRBD2. CDR3 length equals 15 residues. The germline V gene encodes CDR1 SGHRS and CDR2 YFSETQ. With V trimmed by 4 bases and J by 6 bases, 11 bases remained unmatched. CDR3 DNA: TGCGCCAGCAGCCCTTATAGCGGGAGCGGTTCCGAGCAGTACTTC. This codes for CASSPYSGSGSEQYF. Full variable domain (missing parts from reference TRBV5-1 and TRBJ2-7): KAGVTQTPRYLIKTRGQQVTLSCSPISGHRSVSWYQQTPGQGLQFLFEYFSETQRNKGNFPGRFSGRQFSNSRSEMNVSTLELGDSALYLCASSPYSGSGSEQYFGPGTRLTVT.

V gene TRBV4-1 combines with J gene TRBJ2-1; 7 bases fit TRBD1. V shed 6 bases, J shed 3 bases, and the junction held 5 bases outside the gene matches. The CDR3 contains 14 residues. Germline V gene data show CDR1 as MGHRA and CDR2 as YSYEKL. The CDR3: CASRRTGDYNEQFF. The CDR3 DNA reads as TGCGCCAGCAGACGGACAGGTGACTACAATGAGCAGTTCTTC.

This sequence joins TRBV4-1 and TRBJ2-5, with 9 bases lining up with TRBD2. With V trimmed by 1 base and J by 2 bases, 5 bases remained unmatched. Germline CDR1 reads MGHRA; CDR2 reads YSYEKL. CDR3 length: 16 residues. This CDR3 reads CASSQGVAGEQETQYF. The CDR3 DNA reads TGCGCCAGCAGCCAAGGGGTAGCGGGAGAACAAGAGACCCAGTACTTC.

The chain combines TRBV7-2 with TRBJ2-3; TRBD2 matches 8 bases. V dropped 5 bases and J dropped 0; count of bases not matched to a gene: 4. The CDR3 totals 15 residues. Germline V gives CDR1 SGHTA, CDR2 FQGNSA. The CDR3 DNA sequence: TGTGCCAGCAGCATTAGCGGGGCAAGCACAGATACGCAGTATTTT. Its translation is CASSISGASTDTQYF.

The chain uses TRBV6-5 and TRBJ2-2; 12 nucleotides align to TRBD2. Germline values: CDR1 MNHEY, CDR2 SVGAGI. Trimming cost V 2 bases and J 8 bases; bases outside gene matches: 6. The CDR3 spans 16 residues. The chain's CDR3 is CASSYLTSGRPGELFF. CDR3 sequence (DNA): TGTGCCAGCAGTTACCTGACTAGCGGGAGACCTGGGGAGCTGTTTTTT.

The chain uses TRBV5-1 and TRBJ2-1, with TRBD2 matching 11 bases. Germline V gene data show CDR1 as SGHRS and CDR2 as YFSETQ. Unmatched junction bases numbered 6, after V lost 2 bases and J lost 5 bases. The CDR3 runs 16 residues. CDR3 region: CASSFNRLAGNNEQFF. CDR3 coding DNA: TGCGCCAGCAGCTTCAATCGACTAGCGGGAAACAATGAGCAGTTCTTC.

V gene TRBV9 combines with J gene TRBJ2-3; perhaps TRBD2 as D (5 bases). CDR1 is SGDLS, CDR2 YYNGEE, per germline. Trimming removed 0 bases from V and 0 bases from J, with 8 bases in between. The CDR3 spans 15 residues. CDR3 loop: CASSVARVSTDTQYF. The CDR3 DNA sequence: TGTGCCAGCAGCGTAGCGAGGGTAAGCACAGATACGCAGTATTTT.

The gene calls are TRBV19 and TRBJ2-4, with 9 bases matching TRBD1. The CDR3 has 18 residues. The J segment lost 1 base and the V segment lost 10 bases, leaving 17 bases of the junction unmatched. Germline V gives CDR1 LNHDA, CDR2 SQIVND (reference sequence). The CDR3 DNA reads as TGTGCCAACCCCGGGACAGGGCCGGACCAGTACGCCAAAAACATTCAGTACTTC. As protein: CANPGTGPDQYAKNIQYF.

The chain has TRBV5-6 and TRBJ2-1; the match to TRBD2 covers 7 bases. Trimming took 6 bases from V and 4 from J; bases not matched to a gene: 13. The CDR3 has 16 amino acids. The V gene's germline CDR1 is SGHDT and CDR2 YYEEEE. The CDR3 loop is CASTSPLLAIYNEQFF. In DNA, the CDR3 is TGTGCCAGCACCTCACCTTTACTAGCGATATACAATGAGCAGTTCTTC.

The chain uses TRBV28 and TRBJ2-1; D is possibly TRBD1 or TRBD2 (7 bases each). Trimming cost V 5 bases and J 7 bases, with 15 bases left between them. Germline V gene data show CDR1 as MDHEN and CDR2 as SYDVKM. The length of the CDR3 is 14 residues. This CDR3 reads CASSEQGRGNEQFF. The CDR3 nucleotides read TGTGCCAGCAGTGAACAGGGGCGGGGGAATGAGCAGTTCTTC.

The V and J genes are TRBV1 and TRBJ2-4; the DNA was not compared with TRBD1, the D call given in the table. TRBV1 is classified as a pseudogene. The CDR3 runs to 16 residues. The DNA for the CDR3 is TGCACCAGCAGCCCCCGTGGCCAGGGGGCCAAAAACATTCAGTACTTC. Translation gives CTSSPRGQGAKNIQYF.

This chain links TRBV29-1 with TRBJ1-4; D gene uncertain. V lost 4 bases and J 0 bases, leaving 6 bases between the germline ends. Germline values: CDR1 SQVTM, CDR2 ANQGSEA. CDR3 length: 13 amino acids. The CDR3 DNA follows: TGCAGCGTTGGGAGGGCAACTAATGAAAAACTGTTTTTT. The encoded protein is CSVGRATNEKLFF.

The chain carries TRBV5-6 and TRBJ2-7; 10 bases map to TRBD2. The J segment lost 3 bases and the V segment lost 3 bases, leaving 3 bases of the junction unmatched. From germline, CDR1 is SGHDT and CDR2 YYEEEE. The CDR3 extends over 14 amino acids. For the CDR3, the DNA is TGTGCCAGCAGCTCGGGACTAGCGAACTACGAGCAGTACTTC. Residues: CASSSGLANYEQYF.

This chain joins TRBV9 and TRBJ1-4; TRBD1 agrees at 7 bases. CDR1 is SGDLS, CDR2 YYNGEE, per germline. Unmatched junction bases numbered 8, after V lost 1 base and J lost 8 bases. The CDR3 contains 15 residues. CDR3 bases: TGTGCCAGCAGCGTAATGGCAGGGGGGAACGAAAAACTGTTTTTT. Translation: CASSVMAGGNEKLFF. The whole variable domain, filled in from reference TRBV9 and TRBJ1-4, reads DSGVTQTPKHLITATGQRVTLRCSPRSGDLSVYWYQQSLDQGLQFLIQYYNGEERAKGNILERFSAQQFPDLHSELNLSSLELGDSALYFCASSVMAGGNEKLFFGSGTQLSVL.

V gene TRBV19 combines with J gene TRBJ1-1; no reliable D call. Trimming cost V 3 bases and J 1 base, with 6 bases left between them. The CDR3 runs 13 residues. In germline, CDR1 is LNHDA, CDR2 SQIVND (reference sequence). The CDR3 DNA reads TGTGCCAGTAGTATCGTCAGGAACACTGAAGCTTTCTTT. Its protein product is CASSIVRNTEAFF.

This sequence joins TRBV9 and TRBJ2-7, with D possibly TRBD2 on 5 matching bases. Trimming took off 0 bases at V and 4 bases at J, with 14 bases between the two ends. Germline-derived CDR1 and CDR2 are SGDLS and YYNGEE. This CDR3 has 15 residues. CDR3 nucleotides: TGTGCCAGCAGCGTAGACGTGGGAGTATCGTACGAGCAGTACTTC. Translating it yields CASSVDVGVSYEQYF.

This chain connects TRBV28 to TRBJ2-1; tentatively, D is TRBD2 (6 bases). CDR3 length equals 14 residues. V lost 10 bases and J lost 6, with 19 bases in between. Germline CDR1 MDHEN, CDR2 SYDVKM. The DNA for the CDR3 is TGTGCCACTACTAGCCTAGCCTCCCGCAATGAGCAGTTCTTC. Its protein product is CATTSLASRNEQFF.

The chain employs TRBV6-1 and TRBJ1-5; no firm D call. CDR1 and CDR2 from the germline V gene are MNHNS and SASEGT. V lost 3 bases to trimming and J lost 7 bases, with 4 bases between them. This CDR3 contains 11 residues. Written as DNA, the CDR3 is TGTGCCAGCAGTGAGGGGCAGCCCCAGCATTTT. Encoded protein: CASSEGQPQHF.

CDR3 sequence: CASSSKKYLQANTEAFF. The DNA of the CDR3 is TGTGCCAGCAGCTCAAAAAAGTATCTGCAAGCGAACACTGAAGCTTTCTTT. The chain combines TRBV11-2 with TRBJ1-1; no firm D call. The CDR3 loop spans 17 amino acids. The germline V gene encodes CDR1 SGHAT and CDR2 FQNNGV. V lost 4 bases, J lost 1 base, and 19 bases lay in between.

The chain uses TRBV9 and TRBJ1-3; D is unresolved. V lost 0 bases to trimming and J lost 3 bases, with 7 bases between them. The CDR3 spans 14 residues. CDR1 is SGDLS and CDR2 is YYNGEE in the germline V gene. CDR3 coding DNA: TGTGCCAGCAGCGTAGAAGGGTTTGGAAACACCATATATTTT. Amino acids: CASSVEGFGNTIYF.

The chain recombines TRBV28 with TRBJ2-5; D is ambiguous. This CDR3 spans 14 amino acids. Germline V gene data show CDR1 as MDHEN and CDR2 as SYDVKM. Trimming removed 2 bases at V and 0 bases at J, with 7 bases between. CDR3 amino acids: CASSLGVYQETQYF. CDR3 coding DNA: TGTGCCAGCAGTTTAGGAGTGTACCAAGAGACCCAGTACTTC.